Following are 2 T cell receptor beta chains from one sample sequenced in a study of breast tumors, draining lymph nodes, adjacent tissues. Breast cancer patients provided tissue from their axillary draining lymph nodes. TCRdb used MiXCR to reprocess the multiplex PCR reads, holding one entry per CDR3 protein. In the table there are 200,000 to 250,000 distinct CDR3 sequences, approximately 36% of which are singletons. The sample was axillary lymph node tissue. The receptors stem from a female donor with breast cancer. Some clones in this sample may be carry-over from other donors' samples.

This clonotype was counted many times. The chain carries TRBV25-1 and TRBJ2-1; TRBD2 might be the D (6 bases). V was clipped by 7 bases and J by 8 bases, with 18 bases between them. Germline loops: CDR1 MGHDK, CDR2 SYGVNS. This CDR3 spans 14 amino acids. CDR3: CASTRLGSNDEQFF. Written as DNA, the CDR3 is TGTGCCAGCACGAGACTAGGATCGAACGATGAGCAGTTCTTC. The full variable domain, rest sourced from reference TRBV25-1 and TRBJ2-1, is EADIYQTPRYLVIGTGKKITLECSQTMGHDKMYWYQQDPGMELHLIHYSYGVNSTEKGDLSSESTVSRIRTEHFPLTLESARPSHTSQYLCASTRLGSNDEQFFGPGTRLTVL.

This clonotype was found many times. The chain employs TRBV5-1 and TRBJ1-2; D gene uncertain. Trimming took off 0 bases at V and 0 bases at J, with 9 bases between the two ends. The CDR3 is 15 amino acids. Germline V CDR1 and CDR2: SGHRS, YFSETQ. Written as DNA, the CDR3 is TGCGCCAGCAGCTTGGTAGCCGGAGCTAACTATGGCTACACCTTC. Protein sequence: CASSLVAGANYGYTF. The variable domain in full, completed from reference TRBV5-1 and TRBJ1-2, reads KAGVTQTPRYLIKTRGQQVTLSCSPISGHRSVSWYQQTPGQGLQFLFEYFSETQRNKGNFPGRFSGRQFSNSRSEMNVSTLELGDSALYLCASSLVAGANYGYTFGSGTRLTVV.